These 27 T cell receptor beta chains came from one sample sequenced in a study of vaccination and CD4 T cells after COVID-19. Treatment denoted: approximately 10-day PBMC culture with coronavirus spike peptide pools or control peptides (ViraFEST assay). Their antigen targets remain unknown. The Oncomine TCR Beta short-read assay generated sequence data from the DNA of cultured CD4+ T cells. TCRdb used MiXCR to reprocess the PCR reads, holding one entry per CDR3 protein. The sample has 10,000 to 15,000 distinct CDR3 sequences; around four fifths are singletons. The sequenced sample was CD4+ T cells from blood, cultured in vitro, obtained after SARS-CoV-2 vaccination. Receptors originate from a human donor who received a COVID-19 vaccine.

This chain links TRBV27 with TRBJ2-3; the D gene is possibly TRBD2 (5 bases). Per the germline V gene, CDR1 is MNHEY and CDR2 is SMNVEV (reference sequence). V lost 3 bases to trimming and J lost 6 bases, with 10 bases between them. This CDR3 contains 13 residues. Written as DNA, the CDR3 is TGTGCCAGCAGTTTCTCGGGGTCGGATACGCAGTATTTT. Protein product: CASSFSGSDTQYF.

This clonotype turned up a few times. V gene TRBV20-1 combines with J gene TRBJ1-3; D possibly corresponds to TRBD1 (6 bases). Trimming removed 3 bases from V and 4 bases from J, with 13 bases in between. The CDR3 covers 14 residues. CDR1 and CDR2 (germline): DFQATT, SNEGSKA (reference sequence). Here the CDR3 reads CSASSLGAGNTIYF. The CDR3 DNA reads TGCAGTGCTAGTAGTCTGGGGGCGGGAAACACCATATATTTT.

This rearrangement joins TRBV6-1 to TRBJ1-2; D uncertain. The germline V and J ends were trimmed by 2 bases and 2 bases, with 6 bases remaining between them. There are 13 residues in the CDR3. The germline CDR1 and CDR2 sequences are MNHNS and SASEGT. CDR3 nucleotides: TGTGCCAGCAGTGAAAGCCAGAACTATGGCTACACCTTC. Encoded protein: CASSESQNYGYTF.

CDR3 bases: TGTGCCAGCGGCGGGCGGGGGACCCAGTACTTC. Encoded protein: CASGGRGTQYF. J is TRBJ2-5 and V is TRBV12-3 or TRBV12-4; D is possibly TRBD2 (6 bases). With 8 bases removed from V and 7 bases from J, the gap between germline ends came to 11 bases. The CDR3 totals 11 residues.

This clonotype was detected only once. Written as DNA, the CDR3 is TGTGCCAGCAGCGTCCGGGACTTCTACACAGATACGCAGTATTTT. Amino acids: CASSVRDFYTDTQYF. The genes are TRBV9 and TRBJ2-3; perhaps TRBD2 as D (6 bases). CDR1 is SGDLS and CDR2 is YYNGEE in the germline V gene. The CDR3 extends over 15 amino acids. Trimming cost V 2 bases and J 2 bases, with 12 bases left between them.

The V call is TRBV20-1, the J call TRBJ2-5, with TRBD2 matching 13 bases. V was pared by 1 base and J by 4 bases, with 3 bases of the junction left unmatched. This CDR3 contains 15 residues. From germline, CDR1 is DFQATT and CDR2 SNEGSKA (reference sequence). CDR3 protein: CSARAGLAGPETQYF. In DNA, the CDR3 is TGCAGTGCTAGAGCGGGACTAGCGGGACCAGAGACCCAGTACTTC.

The chain is built from TRBV15 and TRBJ1-2, with 9 bases aligning to TRBD1. The V segment lost 4 bases and the J segment 8 bases; nucleotides outside the gene matches: 20. This CDR3 is 18 amino acids long. Germline V gene data show CDR1 as LNHNV and CDR2 as YYDKDF (reference sequence). Here the CDR3 DNA reads TGTGCCACCAGCACCCCTGGGACAGGGATTAGGGATCGTCTGGGCTACACCTTC. It specifies CATSTPGTGIRDRLGYTF. The full variable domain, with the rest looked up from reference TRBV15 and TRBJ1-2, is DAMVIQNPRYQVTQFGKPVTLSCSQTLNHNVMYWYQQKSSQAPKLLFHYYDKDFNNEADTPDNFQSRRPNTSFCFLDIRSPGLGDTAMYLCATSTPGTGIRDRLGYTFGSGTRLTVV.

This clonotype showed up just once. This sequence joins TRBV15 and TRBJ1-5; TRBD1 matches at 7 bases. The CDR3 is 17 residues long. Germline assignment: CDR1 LNHNV and CDR2 YYDKDF (reference sequence). J gave up 0 bases and V 2 bases, and 7 bases lay outside the gene matches. The CDR3 nucleotides are TGTGCCACCAGCAGAAGACTGGGACAGACTAGCAATCAGCCCCAGCATTTT. Encoded protein: CATSRRLGQTSNQPQHF.

The rearrangement links TRBV5-1 to TRBJ2-3, with 8 positions matching TRBD1. This CDR3 contains 14 residues. V trimming: 7 bases; J trimming: 0 bases; junction bases outside the gene matches: 4. CDR1 and CDR2 from the germline V gene are SGHRS and YFSETQ. CDR3 sequence (DNA): TGCGCCAGCCGACAGGGGTACAGCACAGATACGCAGTATTTT. Translating gives CASRQGYSTDTQYF.

V gene TRBV15 combines with J gene TRBJ1-5; TRBD1 agrees at 7 bases. V lost 8 bases and J lost 5; bases outside the gene matches: 6. Germline V CDR1 and CDR2: LNHNV, YYDKDF (reference sequence). The CDR3 loop spans 13 amino acids. CDR3 in amino acids: CATSDRAHQPQHF. The CDR3 nucleotides read TGTGCCACCTCCGACAGGGCCCATCAGCCCCAGCATTTT.

By sample fraction, this clonotype is medium-sized. The V and J genes are TRBV7-8 and TRBJ2-3; the match to TRBD2 covers 9 bases. V dropped 3 bases and J dropped 2; count of bases not matched to a gene: 6. Per the germline V gene, CDR1 is SGHVS and CDR2 is FQNEAQ. The CDR3 totals 16 residues. The CDR3 region has the DNA TGTGCCAGCAGCTTGGTTAGCGGGAGAAACACAGATACGCAGTATTTT. Residues: CASSLVSGRNTDTQYF. The whole variable domain, remainder taken from reference TRBV7-8 and TRBJ2-3, is GAGVSQSPRYKVAKRGQDVALRCDPISGHVSLFWYQQALGQGPEFLTYFQNEAQLDKSGLPSDRFFAERPEGSVSTLKIQRTQQEDSAVYLCASSLVSGRNTDTQYFGPGTRLTVL.

V is TRBV12-3 or TRBV12-4 and J is TRBJ1-6; D not resolved. Trimming shortened V by 3 bases and J by 11 bases, and 8 bases separated the two germline ends. The CDR3 is 12 amino acids. The CDR3 nucleotides are TGTGCCAGCAGTTTTCAGGTTCCACCCCTCCACTTT. As protein: CASSFQVPPLHF.

The chain joins TRBV6-1 to TRBJ1-5; D ambiguous. Germline V gives CDR1 MNHNS, CDR2 SASEGT. This CDR3 region has 13 residues. V was clipped by 5 bases and J by 6 bases, with 11 bases between them. In DNA form, the CDR3 reads TGTGCCAGCAGTCCCCAACGCACTCAGCCCCAGCATTTT. Amino acid sequence: CASSPQRTQPQHF.

The rearrangement uses TRBV20-1 and TRBJ2-1; TRBD2 matches at 9 bases. The junction had 11 bases not matched to a gene; V was cut back by 2 bases and J by 3 bases. This CDR3 has 17 residues. Germline V gene data show CDR1 as DFQATT and CDR2 as SNEGSKA (reference sequence). CDR3 sequence: CSARPAVSGGSYNEQFF. The CDR3 DNA is TGCAGTGCTAGACCCGCAGTTAGCGGGGGAAGCTACAATGAGCAGTTCTTC.

This sequence joins TRBV5-4 and TRBJ2-5; 8 bases are shared with TRBD1. Germline CDR1 is SGHNT and CDR2 is YYREEE (reference sequence). This CDR3 spans 16 amino acids. The trim removed 4 bases at V and 0 bases at J, leaving 8 bases unmatched. The CDR3 sequence: CASSVNRGYDQETQYF. The CDR3 bases are TGTGCCAGCAGCGTTAACAGGGGGTATGACCAAGAGACCCAGTACTTC.

This clonotype was seen only once. This rearrangement joins TRBV7-3 to TRBJ2-5; 8 bases match TRBD2. V was pared by 0 bases and J by 5 bases, with 8 bases of the junction left unmatched. Germline V gene data show CDR1 as SGHTA and CDR2 as FQGTGA. The CDR3 covers 16 residues. The DNA of the CDR3 is TGTGCCAGCAGCTTAACGGGACTAGAGGTCGGGGAGACCCAGTACTTC. The encoded protein is CASSLTGLEVGETQYF.

The chain links TRBV6-5 to TRBJ1-6, with D perhaps TRBD1 (6 bases). Trimming removed 4 bases from V and 4 bases from J, with 14 bases in between. CDR3 length: 16 residues. Germline-derived CDR1 and CDR2 are MNHEY and SVGAGI. The CDR3 DNA sequence: TGTGCCAGCAGTTCCAGGGGCATCCGTTATAATTCACCCCTCCACTTT. Translation gives CASSSRGIRYNSPLHF.

The chain combines TRBV20-1 with TRBJ2-1; tentatively, D is TRBD1 (6 bases). From germline, CDR1 is DFQATT and CDR2 SNEGSKA (reference sequence). The CDR3 is 13 residues long. The V and J ends lost 2 bases and 5 bases respectively, with 10 bases between them. This CDR3 is CSARRQGNNEQFF. CDR3 nucleotide sequence: TGCAGTGCTAGAAGGCAGGGGAACAATGAGCAGTTCTTC.

The genes are TRBV27 and TRBJ2-5, with D perhaps being TRBD1 or TRBD2 (7 bases each). V was clipped by 6 bases and J by 4 bases, with 21 bases between them. Germline V gives CDR1 MNHEY, CDR2 SMNVEV (reference sequence). CDR3 size: 16 residues. The CDR3 region has the DNA TGTGCCAGCAGGCCCTTGGGGAGGGGGCTGGGAGAGACCCAGTACTTC. It yields the protein CASRPLGRGLGETQYF.

V and J are TRBV7-8 and TRBJ2-2, with 7 positions matching TRBD1. CDR1 is SGHVS and CDR2 is FQNEAQ in the germline V gene. This CDR3 has 16 amino acids. V gave up 6 bases and J gave up 2 bases; unmatched junction bases: 9. CDR3 residues: CASRRQGSLNTGELFF. For the CDR3, the DNA is TGTGCCAGCAGACGACAGGGATCCTTAAACACCGGGGAGCTGTTTTTT.

This clonotype showed up just a few times. The chain is built from TRBV7-9 and TRBJ2-7; D is possibly TRBD1 (5 bases). Germline lookup yields CDR1 SEHNR and CDR2 FQNEAQ (reference sequence). There are 16 residues in the CDR3. The V end lost 3 bases, the J end lost 0 bases, and 15 bases lay between the germline ends. In DNA form, the CDR3 reads TGTGCCAGCAGCTTCACGACAGACTTGAGCTCCTACGAGCAGTACTTC. Translating it yields CASSFTTDLSSYEQYF.

This clonotype was picked up a small number of times. The chain joins TRBV19 to TRBJ2-5, with D perhaps matching TRBD1 or TRBD2 (6 bases each). CDR3 length equals 12 residues. Trimming took off 5 bases at V and 5 bases at J, with 9 bases between the two ends. CDR1 and CDR2 from the germline V gene are LNHDA and SQIVND (reference sequence). CDR3 bases: TGTGCCAGTAGTCAGGGGAGGGAGACCCAGTACTTC. As protein: CASSQGRETQYF.

V and J are TRBV19 and TRBJ1-2; TRBD1 matches at 9 bases. V was clipped by 4 bases and J by 6 bases; unmatched bases: 12. There are 16 residues in the CDR3. CDR1 is LNHDA, CDR2 SQIVND, per germline (reference sequence). CDR3 amino acids: CASSTGTGYGSDGYTF. For the CDR3, the DNA is TGTGCCAGTAGTACCGGGACAGGGTATGGATCGGATGGCTACACCTTC.

The rearrangement links TRBV7-8 to TRBJ2-7; D is perhaps TRBD1 (5 bases). CDR3 length equals 17 residues. From germline, CDR1 is SGHVS and CDR2 FQNEAQ. V lost 7 bases to trimming and J lost 2 bases, with 24 bases between them. The CDR3 bases are TGTGCCAGCATCAGGCAGGGTGCCCCTTTAAGTACCTACGAGCAGTACTTC. This encodes CASIRQGAPLSTYEQYF.

This clonotype came up once. V is TRBV6-1 and J is TRBJ1-6, with no clear D. The germline gives CDR1 MNHNS, CDR2 SASEGT. CDR3 length: 18 amino acids. The V end lost 7 bases, the J end lost 1 base, and 20 bases lay between the germline ends. Here the CDR3 reads CASTSARESLSYNSPLHF. DNA for the CDR3: TGTGCCAGCACCTCAGCGCGGGAATCTCTTTCCTATAATTCACCCCTCCACTTT.

The rearrangement joins TRBV19 to TRBJ1-4; D might be TRBD1 (6 bases). The V and J ends lost 5 bases and 7 bases respectively, with 17 bases between them. CDR3 length: 15 amino acids. The germline V gene has CDR1 LNHDA and CDR2 SQIVND (reference sequence). CDR3 sequence reads: CASSPPGGRGEKLFF. The CDR3 DNA reads as TGTGCCAGTAGTCCCCCCGGGGGGCGAGGTGAAAAACTGTTTTTT.

This chain joins TRBV24-1 and TRBJ2-1; 14 bases match TRBD2. This CDR3 is built from 19 residues. Germline lookup yields CDR1 KGHDR and CDR2 SFDVKD. The junction had 11 bases not matched to a gene; V was cut back by 4 bases and J by 4 bases. CDR3 in DNA: TGTGCCACCAGTGAATCACCCGGGACTAGCGGGGGATTTTACAATGAGCAGTTCTTC. Translation: CATSESPGTSGGFYNEQFF.